This T cell receptor (beta chain) was profiled in a study of CD8 T cells in Susac syndrome (dated by TCRdb to the late 2010s). In the study overall: Among the sequenced Susac syndrome patients, more than 5 had clinically active disease and under ten were in clinical remission. Susac syndrome patients were therapy-naive, on corticosteroids (some also receiving IVIg), or on IVIg alone at blood withdrawal. The study used repertoire sequencing to test whether antigen drove CD8+ T cell activation and differentiation in Susac syndrome.

General findings and caveats noted by the study authors: The study acknowledged that relatively few individuals were included in the TCR sequencing and HLA analysis. The CD4+ T cell repertoire of patients with Susac syndrome showed no detectable clonal expansion.

Turning to this clonotype: Its antigen specificity is not known. No much larger clone is present one base from it, and per-base qualities are unavailable.

High-throughput TCR beta sequencing profiled peripheral blood CD8+ and CD4+ T cells from healthy donors, Susac syndrome patients and multiple sclerosis patients. Susac syndrome patients met recently defined diagnostic criteria for definite or probable disease. Bulk CD8+ and CD4+ T cells were purified by magnetic negative isolation, whereas CD8+ TEMRA cells were enriched by FACS. Blood was drawn into EDTA tubes, processed within 24 hours, and PBMCs were isolated by density gradient centrifugation. PBMCs intended for TCR sequencing were cryopreserved in liquid nitrogen and thawed later in a water bath at 37 degrees C. The sorted or isolated CD4+, CD8+ and CD8+ TEMRA cells reached a purity of at least 90%. From the germline V gene (reference sequence), CDR1 is LGHDT and CDR2 is YNNKEL. At the junction V is shortened by 0 bases and J by 2 bases, with 8 bases in between. From the cysteine through the phenylalanine, the CDR3 covers 15 amino acids. CDR3 DNA only is kept here, 45 bases in frame from base 1.

RNA was extracted using the RNeasy kit, and about 0.5 to 1 ug of the RNA was reverse transcribed with random hexamers. TCR beta CDR3 regions were amplified with the immunoSEQ multiplex PCR assay covering 54 Vbeta and 13 Jbeta segments. To correct PCR amplification bias, a synthetic template baseline was used for both primer optimization and computational correction. The original pipeline was this. Reads were assigned to V, D and J genes according to IMGT and analyzed in immunoSEQ Analyzer, with only productive sequences retained. Clonality was calculated as one minus the Shannon entropy normalized by log2 of the number of productive unique sequences. For each patient and control, public and private clones were evaluated among the 100 most prevalent clones. Clones were defined as Susac-specific if absent from the healthy and MS cohorts, from 1052 published viral clones and from other ImmuneACCESS disease sequences. The public reads were reanalyzed by TCRdb: fastp trimming at Q25, MiXCR alignment, in-frame beta chains only. Each record represents a unique CDR3 protein, reported with the most common genes and DNA among its rows. For this entry, the V and J calls and clone size follow TCRdb and not the study's own pipeline. For this sample the table gives about 150,000 distinct CDR3 sequences, of which roughly 95% were detected only once. Of the sample, around 0.15% is held by the ten largest clones.

The sequence was collected from a human donor with Susac syndrome. The sequenced sample was CD4+ T cells from PBMCs. This sequence uses TRBV3-1 and TRBJ1-5; the D gene is unclear. The DNA sequence is given as TGTGCCAGCAGCCAAGACAGAGCGGGCAATCAGCCCCAGCATTTT. The resulting protein is CASSQDRAGNQPQHF.